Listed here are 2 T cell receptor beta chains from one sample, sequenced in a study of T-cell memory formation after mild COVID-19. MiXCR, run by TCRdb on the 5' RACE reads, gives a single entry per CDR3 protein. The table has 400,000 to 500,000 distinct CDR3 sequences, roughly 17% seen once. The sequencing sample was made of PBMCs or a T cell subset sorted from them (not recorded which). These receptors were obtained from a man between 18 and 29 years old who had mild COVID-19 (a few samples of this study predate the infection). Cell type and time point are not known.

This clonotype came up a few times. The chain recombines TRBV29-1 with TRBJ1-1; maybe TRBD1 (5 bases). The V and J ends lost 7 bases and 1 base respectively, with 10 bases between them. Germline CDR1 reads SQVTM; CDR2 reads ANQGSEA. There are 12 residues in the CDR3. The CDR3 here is CSGGGANTEAFF. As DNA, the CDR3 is TGCAGCGGAGGAGGGGCGAACACTGAAGCTTTCTTT.

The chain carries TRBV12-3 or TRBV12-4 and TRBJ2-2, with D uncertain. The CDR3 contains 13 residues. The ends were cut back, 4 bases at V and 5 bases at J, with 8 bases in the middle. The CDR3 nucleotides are TGTGCCAGCAGTTCCAAAAGGACCGGGGAGCTGTTTTTT. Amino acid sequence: CASSSKRTGELFF.